The 27 T cell receptor beta chains given below trace back to one sample, sequenced in a study of blood T cell repertoires in COVID-19. Using immunoSEQ multiplex PCR, the repertoire was profiled, and TCRdb retains in-frame clones only, with some absent. The sample carries some 130,000 clones, 80% to 90% recorded once. What was sequenced was PBMCs or T cells enriched from blood (not recorded which). The receptors derive from a woman aged 50 to 60 who had recovered from COVID-19.

The chain joins TRBV6-5 to TRBJ1-1; 9 bases line up with TRBD1. CDR1 is MNHEY and CDR2 is SVGAGI in the germline V gene. CDR3 size: 13 residues. V shed 8 bases and J 3 bases; nucleotides not matched to a gene: 4. Here the CDR3 reads CASWGQGYTEAFF. The DNA of the CDR3 is TGTGCCAGCTGGGGACAGGGTTACACTGAAGCTTTCTTT.

This clone was counted once. V and J are TRBV7-6 and TRBJ2-1; TRBD1 matches 7 bases. The V segment lost 5 bases and the J segment 3 bases; nucleotides outside the gene matches: 7. The germline V gene encodes CDR1 SGHVS and CDR2 FNYEAQ. The CDR3 runs to 15 residues. This CDR3 reads CASSLTGAGYNEQFF. The CDR3 DNA reads TGTGCCAGCAGCCTTACAGGGGCGGGCTACAATGAGCAGTTCTTC.

This rearrangement joins TRBV5-6 to TRBJ2-2; 8 bases are a match to TRBD1. V shed 4 bases, J shed 5 bases, and the junction held 13 bases outside the gene matches. The CDR3 spans 17 residues. CDR1 and CDR2 (germline): SGHDT, YYEEEE. The CDR3 DNA follows: TGTGCCAGCAGCCTGAGACGGACAGGGAGGTCAACCGGGGAGCTGTTTTTT. This sequence encodes CASSLRRTGRSTGELFF. Variable domain in full (rest from reference TRBV5-6 and TRBJ2-2): DAGVTQSPTHLIKTRGQQVTLRCSPKSGHDTVSWYQQALGQGPQFIFQYYEEEERQRGNFPDRFSGHQFPNYSSELNVNALLLGDSALYLCASSLRRTGRSTGELFFGEGSRLTVL.

This rearrangement joins TRBV5-1 to TRBJ2-3, with TRBD2 identical over 14 bases. Unmatched junction bases numbered 7, after V lost 4 bases and J lost 6 bases. Per germline, CDR1 SGHRS and CDR2 YFSETQ. This CDR3 contains 16 residues. The chain's CDR3 is CASSMTSGGARDTQYF. As DNA, the CDR3 is TGCGCCAGCAGCATGACTAGCGGGGGGGCCAGGGATACGCAGTATTTT.

The chain couples TRBV6-2 or TRBV6-3 to TRBJ1-2, with a possible D match to TRBD1 (6 bases). Trimming pared 6 bases from V and 4 bases from J, leaving 15 bases between. The V gene's germline CDR1 is MNHEY and CDR2 SVGEGT. The CDR3 totals 14 residues. This chain's CDR3 is CASSPQGSSYGYTF. CDR3 DNA sequence: TGTGCCAGCAGCCCGCAGGGGTCCAGCTATGGCTACACCTTC.

This chain uses TRBV29-1 with TRBJ2-1; 12 bases are shared with TRBD2. V was pared by 3 bases and J by 4 bases, with 7 bases of the junction left unmatched. The germline CDR1 and CDR2 sequences are SQVTM and ANQGSEA. The CDR3 runs 16 residues. The CDR3 bases are TGCAGCGTTGATAGTTCTGGGACTAGCGGGTACAATGAGCAGTTCTTC. Translated, it gives CSVDSSGTSGYNEQFF.

J is TRBJ2-3 and V is TRBV7-2; D gene uncertain. CDR3 length: 12 residues. The germline V gene has CDR1 SGHTA and CDR2 FQGNSA. The V and J ends lost 6 bases and 4 bases respectively, with 8 bases between them. The CDR3 is CASSSRADTQYF. The CDR3 DNA follows: TGTGCCAGCAGTTCCCGGGCAGATACGCAGTATTTT. Full variable domain (outside the CDR3, taken from reference TRBV7-2 and TRBJ2-3): GAGVSQSPSNKVTEKGKDVELRCDPISGHTALYWYRQSLGQGLEFLIYFQGNSAPDKSGLPSDRFSAERTGGSVSTLTIQRTQQEDSAVYLCASSSRADTQYFGPGTRLTVL.

Only one count was recorded for this clone. The chain links TRBV2 to TRBJ1-3; D uncertain. Germline-derived CDR1 and CDR2 are SNHLY and FYNNEI. CDR3 length: 15 amino acids. With 5 bases removed from V and 8 bases from J, the gap between germline ends came to 19 bases. CDR3 DNA: TGTGCCAGCAGTCCTATTCCAAGGGAGGATGACACCATATATTTT. This sequence encodes CASSPIPREDDTIYF.

The chain links TRBV27 to TRBJ1-2, with a weak D call TRBD1 (5 bases). CDR3 length equals 14 residues. The germline V and J ends were trimmed by 5 bases and 6 bases, with 16 bases remaining between them. Germline lookup yields CDR1 MNHEY and CDR2 SMNVEV (reference sequence). Here the CDR3 reads CASSPRRGVNGYTF. The CDR3 region has the DNA TGTGCCAGCAGTCCGCGGCGGGGGGTTAATGGCTACACCTTC.

V gene TRBV5-4 combines with J gene TRBJ2-3; 12 bases fit TRBD2. The CDR3 spans 18 residues. J lost 3 bases, V lost 0 bases, and 8 bases had no gene match. Per germline, CDR1 SGHNT and CDR2 YYREEE (reference sequence). The CDR3 nucleotides read TGTGCCAGCAGCTTGGTGGCTAGCGGGGGGGCGATTACAGATACGCAGTATTTT. It yields the protein CASSLVASGGAITDTQYF.

The chain carries TRBV6-5 and TRBJ2-6, with D tentatively TRBD1 (5 bases). CDR3 length: 15 residues. The V and J ends lost 10 bases and 0 bases respectively, with 13 bases between them. Germline assignment: CDR1 MNHEY and CDR2 SVGAGI. The CDR3 is CATQVPSSGANVLTF. The CDR3, as DNA: TGTGCCACACAGGTCCCCAGCTCTGGGGCCAACGTCCTGACTTTC.

This clone was counted once. The CDR3 sequence is CASSDESAYNEQFF. CDR3 nucleotide sequence: TGTGCCAGCAGTGATGAGAGCGCCTACAATGAGCAGTTCTTC. V gene TRBV6-1 combines with J gene TRBJ2-1; D unclear. Germline V gene sequence: CDR1 MNHNS, CDR2 SASEGT. Trimming stripped 3 bases from V and 2 bases from J, with 8 bases between. There are 14 residues in the CDR3.

The chain couples TRBV6-2 or TRBV6-3 to TRBJ2-6, with 7 bases lining up with TRBD2. The CDR3 runs to 16 residues. V shed 2 bases and J 2 bases; nucleotides not matched to a gene: 3. Germline V gene sequence: CDR1 MNHEY, CDR2 SVGEGT. CDR3 bases: TGTGCCAGCAGTTACCCTCGGGGGGCTGGGGCCAACGTCCTGACTTTC. Protein sequence: CASSYPRGAGANVLTF.

The J gene is TRBJ1-6, the V gene TRBV7-2; perhaps TRBD1 as D (5 bases). The CDR3 has 15 residues. V shed 5 bases and J shed 6 bases, with 14 bases lying between them. Germline values: CDR1 SGHTA, CDR2 FQGNSA. The CDR3 region is CASSPTGGANSPLHF. DNA for the CDR3: TGTGCCAGCAGCCCCACCGGCGGGGCTAATTCACCCCTCCACTTT.

The chain links TRBV11-3 to TRBJ2-1; 11 nucleotides line up with TRBD2. This CDR3 comprises 14 residues. Germline trimming cut 2 bases from V and 10 bases from J; bases unmatched to any gene: 4. The germline V gene has CDR1 SGHNT and CDR2 YENEEA. CDR3 in DNA: TGTGCCAGCAGCTTACTAGCGGGGGGCGGGGAGCAGTTCTTC. This translates into CASSLLAGGGEQFF.

The chain is built from TRBV5-1 and TRBJ1-2; 12 bases align to TRBD1. The CDR3 extends over 15 amino acids. Germline trimming cut 3 bases from V and 4 bases from J; bases unmatched to any gene: 4. Germline CDR1 reads SGHRS; CDR2 reads YFSETQ. CDR3 amino acids: CASSSGQGAGYGYTF. In DNA, the CDR3 is TGCGCCAGCAGCTCGGGACAGGGGGCTGGCTATGGCTACACCTTC.

The V and J genes are TRBV9 and TRBJ1-1, with 11 bases fitting TRBD1. There are 14 residues in the CDR3. V lost 3 bases to trimming and J lost 5 bases; unmatched junction nucleotides: 3. Germline CDR1 and CDR2: SGDLS and YYNGEE. The CDR3 DNA reads TGTGCCAGCAGCGGTGGACAGGGGGCGACTGAAGCTTTCTTT. Amino acid sequence: CASSGGQGATEAFF. The entire variable domain, with the rest obtained from reference TRBV9 and TRBJ1-1, is as follows: DSGVTQTPKHLITATGQRVTLRCSPRSGDLSVYWYQQSLDQGLQFLIQYYNGEERAKGNILERFSAQQFPDLHSELNLSSLELGDSALYFCASSGGQGATEAFFGQGTRLTVV.

This chain uses TRBV9 with TRBJ2-7, with D maybe TRBD1 (5 bases). The CDR3 length is 15 residues. With 0 bases removed from V and 2 bases from J, the gap between germline ends came to 12 bases. CDR1 SGDLS and CDR2 YYNGEE come from the germline V gene. For the CDR3, the DNA is TGTGCCAGCAGCGTAGAGCAGGGCTGGGCCTACGAGCAGTACTTC. The encoded protein is CASSVEQGWAYEQYF.

The V call is TRBV9, the J call TRBJ2-5, with TRBD2 identical over 12 bases. The V segment lost 2 bases and the J segment 5 bases; nucleotides outside the gene matches: 7. CDR1 and CDR2 from the germline V gene are SGDLS and YYNGEE. The CDR3 runs to 16 residues. This CDR3 reads CASSVGLAGFLETQYF. The CDR3 nucleotides are TGTGCCAGCAGCGTCGGACTAGCGGGGTTTTTGGAGACCCAGTACTTC. Drawing the rest from reference TRBV9 and TRBJ2-5, the complete variable domain is DSGVTQTPKHLITATGQRVTLRCSPRSGDLSVYWYQQSLDQGLQFLIQYYNGEERAKGNILERFSAQQFPDLHSELNLSSLELGDSALYFCASSVGLAGFLETQYFGPGTRLLVL.

The CDR3, as DNA: TGTGCCAGCAGCTTAGGGAGGGCACTTTCGAGCTCTGGAAACACCATATATTTT. As protein: CASSLGRALSSSGNTIYF. V gene TRBV11-3 combines with J gene TRBJ1-3, with no clear D. V was shortened by 1 base and J by 0 bases, with 16 bases between the two germline ends. The CDR3 contains 18 residues. Germline V gives CDR1 SGHNT, CDR2 YENEEA.

V and J are TRBV7-9 and TRBJ2-5, with D possibly matching TRBD1 (6 bases). V lost 3 bases and J lost 5, with 13 bases in between. Germline CDR1 is SEHNR and CDR2 is FQNEAQ (reference sequence). This CDR3 contains 14 residues. The CDR3 spells CASSLAGAVETQYF. The CDR3 nucleotides read TGTGCCAGCAGCTTGGCAGGGGCGGTGGAGACCCAGTACTTC.

This clone was seen many times. Other DNA variants within this sample encode the same CDR3. This rearrangement joins TRBV10-2 to TRBJ1-5, with D hard to call. CDR1 and CDR2 from the germline V gene are WSHSY and SAAADI. Trimming pared 0 bases from V and 0 bases from J, leaving 9 bases between. CDR3 length equals 16 residues. In DNA form, the CDR3 reads TGCGCCAGCAGTGAGTCCCCCGGGAATAGCAATCAGCCCCAGCATTTT. It translates to CASSESPGNSNQPQHF.

This chain connects TRBV4-1 to TRBJ1-2, with TRBD1 matching over 8 bases. Germline V lookup: CDR1 MGHRA, CDR2 YSYEKL. The CDR3 is 17 amino acids. The V and J ends lost 1 base and 6 bases, in that order; junction bases with no gene match: 13. The CDR3 DNA follows: TGCGCCAGCAGCCAAGGGACAGGGTCAGATGGAGCGCATGGCTACACCTTC. Translation: CASSQGTGSDGAHGYTF.

V gene TRBV3-1 (or the pseudogene TRBV3-2) combines with J gene TRBJ1-2; possibly TRBD1 for D (6 bases). V was clipped by 0 bases and J by 8 bases, with 19 bases between them. The CDR3 runs to 16 residues. Per germline, CDR1 LGHDT and CDR2 YNNKEL (reference sequence). Written as DNA, the CDR3 is TGTGCCAGCAGCCAAGATCTGGTGACAGGCCTTTTAGGCTACACCTTC. Translation gives CASSQDLVTGLLGYTF.

This clone has just a few counts. The J gene is TRBJ1-2, the V gene TRBV6-5; a possible D gene is TRBD1 (6 bases). This CDR3 has 12 amino acids. V was cut by 6 bases and J by 4 bases, with 9 bases left in between. Per germline, CDR1 MNHEY and CDR2 SVGAGI. The CDR3 spells CASRGQFYGYTF. As DNA, the CDR3 is TGTGCCAGCAGAGGACAGTTCTATGGCTACACCTTC.

This clone was counted once. The CDR3 region is CASRTGGTETQYF. The CDR3 region has the DNA TGTGCCAGCCGGACAGGGGGTACAGAGACCCAGTACTTC. The rearrangement uses TRBV19 and TRBJ2-5, with 10 bases lining up with TRBD1. Germline V gene data show CDR1 as LNHDA and CDR2 as SQIVND (reference sequence). The V gene end was trimmed by 9 bases and the J gene end by 4 bases; junction bases not matched to a gene: 5. This CDR3 spans 13 amino acids.

This sequence joins TRBV19 and TRBJ1-4; D remains ambiguous. Looked up from germline, CDR1 is LNHDA and CDR2 is SQIVND (reference sequence). The CDR3 spans 15 residues. Trimming pared 6 bases from V and 3 bases from J, leaving 14 bases between. This CDR3 reads CASSLLDGANEKLFF. The CDR3 DNA reads as TGTGCCAGTAGCCTCCTCGACGGGGCTAATGAAAAACTGTTTTTT. The variable domain in full, completed from reference TRBV19 and TRBJ1-4, reads DGGITQSPKYLFRKEGQNVTLSCEQNLNHDAMYWYRQDPGQGLRLIYYSQIVNDFQKGDIAEGYSVSREKKESFPLTVTSAQKNPTAFYLCASSLLDGANEKLFFGSGTQLSVL.